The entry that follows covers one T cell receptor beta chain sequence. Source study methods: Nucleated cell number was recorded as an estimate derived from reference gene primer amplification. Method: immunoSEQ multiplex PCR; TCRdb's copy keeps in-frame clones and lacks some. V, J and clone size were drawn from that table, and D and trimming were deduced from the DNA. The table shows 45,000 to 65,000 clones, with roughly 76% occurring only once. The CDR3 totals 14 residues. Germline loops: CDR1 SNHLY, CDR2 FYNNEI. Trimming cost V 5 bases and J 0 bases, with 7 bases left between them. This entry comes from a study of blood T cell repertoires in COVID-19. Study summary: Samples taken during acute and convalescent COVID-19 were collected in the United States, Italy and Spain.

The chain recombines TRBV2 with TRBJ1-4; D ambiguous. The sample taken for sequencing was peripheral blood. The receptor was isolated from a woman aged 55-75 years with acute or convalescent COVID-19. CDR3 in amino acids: CASSFNPTNEKLFF. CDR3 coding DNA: TGTGCCAGCAGTTTTAATCCAACTAATGAAAAACTGTTTTTT.